What follows are 19 T cell receptor beta chains derived from one specimen sequenced in a study of OX40 agonist ivuxolimab in advanced cancers. TCRdb keeps only in-frame clones here, not all; method: immunoSEQ multiplex PCR. In the table there are about 65,000 clones, about nine tenths of which are singletons. Sample: CD4+ or CD8+ T cells sorted from blood, taken in a trial of the OX40 agonist ivuxolimab. These TCRs come from an adult with an advanced solid tumor such as melanoma, head and neck, liver or kidney cancer.

This chain links TRBV6-5 with TRBJ1-2, with D possibly TRBD1 on 5 matching bases. Trimming removed 5 bases at V and 8 bases at J, with 12 bases between. There are 12 residues in the CDR3. CDR1 and CDR2 (germline): MNHEY, SVGAGI. In DNA, the CDR3 is TGTGCCAGCAGTCGGGGCGAGGGGGGCTACACCTTC. Its translation is CASSRGEGGYTF.

The chain employs TRBV6-1 and TRBJ1-4; the D gene is possibly TRBD1 (5 bases). The CDR3 has 13 residues. V lost 10 bases and J lost 0, with 9 bases in between. The germline CDR1 and CDR2 sequences are MNHNS and SASEGT. The CDR3 protein is CATKQATNEKLFF. CDR3 bases: TGTGCCACCAAACAGGCAACTAATGAAAAACTGTTTTTT.

The CDR3 protein is CASSRTDDTYGYTF. CDR3 coding DNA: TGTGCCAGCAGCCGAACCGACGATACCTATGGCTACACCTTC. This chain uses TRBV14 with TRBJ1-2; D unclear. CDR3 length: 14 residues. Trimming shortened V by 4 bases and J by 4 bases, and 13 bases separated the two germline ends. Germline V gene sequence: CDR1 SGHDN, CDR2 FVKESK.

The V gene is TRBV27, the J gene TRBJ1-5, with D possibly matching TRBD1 (6 bases). Germline V gene sequence: CDR1 MNHEY, CDR2 SMNVEV (reference sequence). The CDR3 is 13 residues long. V shed 2 bases and J shed 7 bases, with 9 bases lying between them. The CDR3 sequence is CASSLRQGQPQHF. Here the CDR3 DNA reads TGTGCCAGCAGTTTACGCCAGGGGCAGCCCCAGCATTTT.

V usage is TRBV2 and J usage is TRBJ2-1, with D unclear. Trimming shortened V by 3 bases and J by 6 bases, and 6 bases separated the two germline ends. Germline V gene data show CDR1 as SNHLY and CDR2 as FYNNEI. CDR3 size: 12 residues. The CDR3: CASSDWGNEQFF. The CDR3 nucleotides read TGTGCCAGCAGTGATTGGGGCAATGAGCAGTTCTTC.

The rearrangement links TRBV5-6 to TRBJ1-3; the D gene is possibly TRBD1 (6 bases). The CDR3 length is 15 residues. Germline CDR1 is SGHDT and CDR2 is YYEEEE. Trimming took off 0 bases at V and 2 bases at J, with 9 bases between the two ends. CDR3 DNA: TGTGCCAGCAGCTTGGGGGCAGGGGCTGGAAACACCATATATTTT. It translates to CASSLGAGAGNTIYF.

The gene calls are TRBV25-1 and TRBJ1-5; D not resolved. V lost 0 bases, J lost 2 bases, and 11 bases lay in between. CDR3 length: 16 residues. Germline lookup yields CDR1 MGHDK and CDR2 SYGVNS. CDR3 loop: CASSEYTARGNQPQHF. The DNA for the CDR3 is TGTGCCAGCAGTGAATATACAGCTAGGGGCAATCAGCCCCAGCATTTT.

CDR3 in amino acids: CASSLESFSYEQYF. Here the CDR3 DNA reads TGCGCCAGCAGCTTAGAAAGCTTCTCCTACGAGCAGTACTTC. The gene calls are TRBV5-1 and TRBJ2-7; D remains unclear. Trimming removed 2 bases from V and 0 bases from J, with 9 bases in between. This CDR3 has 14 residues. CDR1 and CDR2 from the germline V gene are SGHRS and YFSETQ.

This chain uses TRBV19 with TRBJ2-5; D is undetermined. Trimming left V 6 bases short and J 5 bases short, with 7 bases between. Per germline, CDR1 LNHDA and CDR2 SQIVND (reference sequence). The CDR3 has 11 residues. CDR3 DNA: TGTGCCAGTAGCTTCGGGGAGACCCAGTACTTC. Residues: CASSFGETQYF.

This clone was found once. This chain connects TRBV11-2 to TRBJ1-2, with TRBD1 matching 7 bases. The CDR3 has 13 residues. With V trimmed by 3 bases and J by 6 bases, 4 bases remained unmatched. Germline V gene data show CDR1 as SGHAT and CDR2 as FQNNGV. The CDR3 sequence is CASSFTGTDGYTF. The CDR3 nucleotides are TGTGCCAGCAGCTTTACCGGGACAGATGGCTACACCTTC. Drawing the rest from reference TRBV11-2 and TRBJ1-2, the complete variable domain is EAGVAQSPRYKIIEKRQSVAFWCNPISGHATLYWYQQILGQGPKLLIQFQNNGVVDDSQLPKDRFSAERLKGVDSTLKIQPAKLEDSAVYLCASSFTGTDGYTFGSGTRLTVV.

This clone is medium-sized. The V and J genes are TRBV5-1 and TRBJ2-7; TRBD1 is a possible D gene (7 bases). This CDR3 contains 15 residues. Germline V lookup: CDR1 SGHRS, CDR2 YFSETQ. Trimming pared 1 base from V and 2 bases from J, leaving 13 bases between. CDR3 loop: CASSLSPGGTYEQYF. The CDR3 DNA sequence: TGCGCCAGCAGCTTGTCCCCAGGGGGGACCTACGAGCAGTACTTC.

On this clone: Compared with germline, one end of the junction differs, possibly owing to a read error. The V gene is TRBV5-1, the J gene TRBJ2-7; 9 bases are a match to TRBD1. The germline gives CDR1 SGHRS, CDR2 YFSETQ. The CDR3 has 15 amino acids. The chain's CDR3 is CASSLAGQGVREQYF. The CDR3 DNA sequence: TGTGCCAGCAGCTTGGCGGGACAGGGTGTACGAGAGCAGTACTTC.

This sequence joins TRBV6-5 and TRBJ2-5; TRBD1 matches at 8 bases. CDR1 is MNHEY and CDR2 is SVGAGI in the germline V gene. The CDR3 covers 15 residues. The trim removed 9 bases at V and 2 bases at J, leaving 11 bases unmatched. CDR3 coding DNA: TGTGCCAGTTCCAGGCAGGGGGCACGGCAAGAGACCCAGTACTTC. It is translated as CASSRQGARQETQYF.

V and J are TRBV6-6 and TRBJ2-1; the D is unclear. This CDR3 is built from 14 residues. Trimming cost V 0 bases and J 9 bases, with 12 bases left between them. Germline lookup yields CDR1 MNHNY and CDR2 SVGAGI (reference sequence). The CDR3 DNA reads as TGTGCCAGCAGTTACTCGAAACTTGGATCTGAGCAGTTCTTC. It codes for CASSYSKLGSEQFF.

This clone was counted a single time. V is TRBV2 and J is TRBJ1-1; TRBD1 matches at 8 bases. Germline values: CDR1 SNHLY, CDR2 FYNNEI. The length of the CDR3 is 11 residues. V lost 5 bases and J lost 11; bases outside the gene matches: 4. CDR3: CASSYRGAAFF. As DNA, the CDR3 is TGTGCCAGCAGTTACAGGGGGGCGGCTTTCTTT.

This clone was detected only a few times. Mismatch with germline at one junction end may stem from a read error. The V call is TRBV7-7, the J call TRBJ1-1; D is ambiguous. CDR3 size: 13 residues. Germline V gene sequence: CDR1 SSHAT, CDR2 FNYEAQ (reference sequence). The CDR3 loop is CASSLESNTEAFF. DNA for the CDR3: TGTGCTAGCAGCTTAGAGTCGAACACTGAAGCTTTCTTT.

The gene calls are TRBV18 and TRBJ2-7; 10 bases are shared with TRBD1. The CDR3 spans 15 residues. Unmatched junction bases numbered 7, after V lost 0 bases and J lost 8 bases. Germline loops: CDR1 KGHSH, CDR2 LQKENI. CDR3 loop: CASSPPNDRGLQQYF. CDR3 nucleotides: TGTGCCAGCTCACCACCGAACGACAGGGGGCTTCAGCAGTACTTC.

On this clone itself: At the DNA level, this CDR3 is encoded by other sequences in the same sample as well. The CDR3 sequence is CASSSNYEQYF. CDR3 coding DNA: TGCGCCAGCAGCTCCAACTACGAGCAGTACTTC. V usage is TRBV5-1 and J usage is TRBJ2-7; D remains ambiguous. The germline CDR1 and CDR2 sequences are SGHRS and YFSETQ. This CDR3 is built from 11 residues. V was pared by 3 bases and J by 3 bases, with 4 bases between.

The rearrangement uses TRBV10-2 and TRBJ2-1; TRBD2 matches at 16 bases. CDR3 length: 17 residues. V shed 5 bases, J shed 8 bases, and the junction held 9 bases outside the gene matches. Germline V gene sequence: CDR1 WSHSY, CDR2 SAAADI. The CDR3 nucleotides read TGCGCCAGCAGTTCCCCGGGACTAGCGGGGGGGGTCCATGAGCAGTTCTTC. It codes for CASSSPGLAGGVHEQFF.